This T cell receptor beta chain was recorded in a study of T cells after yellow fever vaccination. Germline V gene sequence: CDR1 LGHNT, CDR2 FRNRAP. V was trimmed by 1 base and J by 8 bases, leaving 8 bases between them. This CDR3 is 12 amino acids long. TCRdb re-called the 5' RACE reads with MiXCR, one entry per CDR3 protein. In the table there are about 320,000 distinct CDR3 sequences, around 4.3% of which are singletons. The material was PBMCs, obtained 15 days after the yellow fever booster vaccination. The sequence came from a man younger than 35 who received the YFV17D yellow fever vaccine. The chain carries TRBV12-5 and TRBJ1-2; D possibly corresponds to TRBD1 (6 bases). For the CDR3, the DNA is TGTGCTAGTGGTTTGGCCACAGGGGGCTACACCTTC. It codes for CASGLATGGYTF.